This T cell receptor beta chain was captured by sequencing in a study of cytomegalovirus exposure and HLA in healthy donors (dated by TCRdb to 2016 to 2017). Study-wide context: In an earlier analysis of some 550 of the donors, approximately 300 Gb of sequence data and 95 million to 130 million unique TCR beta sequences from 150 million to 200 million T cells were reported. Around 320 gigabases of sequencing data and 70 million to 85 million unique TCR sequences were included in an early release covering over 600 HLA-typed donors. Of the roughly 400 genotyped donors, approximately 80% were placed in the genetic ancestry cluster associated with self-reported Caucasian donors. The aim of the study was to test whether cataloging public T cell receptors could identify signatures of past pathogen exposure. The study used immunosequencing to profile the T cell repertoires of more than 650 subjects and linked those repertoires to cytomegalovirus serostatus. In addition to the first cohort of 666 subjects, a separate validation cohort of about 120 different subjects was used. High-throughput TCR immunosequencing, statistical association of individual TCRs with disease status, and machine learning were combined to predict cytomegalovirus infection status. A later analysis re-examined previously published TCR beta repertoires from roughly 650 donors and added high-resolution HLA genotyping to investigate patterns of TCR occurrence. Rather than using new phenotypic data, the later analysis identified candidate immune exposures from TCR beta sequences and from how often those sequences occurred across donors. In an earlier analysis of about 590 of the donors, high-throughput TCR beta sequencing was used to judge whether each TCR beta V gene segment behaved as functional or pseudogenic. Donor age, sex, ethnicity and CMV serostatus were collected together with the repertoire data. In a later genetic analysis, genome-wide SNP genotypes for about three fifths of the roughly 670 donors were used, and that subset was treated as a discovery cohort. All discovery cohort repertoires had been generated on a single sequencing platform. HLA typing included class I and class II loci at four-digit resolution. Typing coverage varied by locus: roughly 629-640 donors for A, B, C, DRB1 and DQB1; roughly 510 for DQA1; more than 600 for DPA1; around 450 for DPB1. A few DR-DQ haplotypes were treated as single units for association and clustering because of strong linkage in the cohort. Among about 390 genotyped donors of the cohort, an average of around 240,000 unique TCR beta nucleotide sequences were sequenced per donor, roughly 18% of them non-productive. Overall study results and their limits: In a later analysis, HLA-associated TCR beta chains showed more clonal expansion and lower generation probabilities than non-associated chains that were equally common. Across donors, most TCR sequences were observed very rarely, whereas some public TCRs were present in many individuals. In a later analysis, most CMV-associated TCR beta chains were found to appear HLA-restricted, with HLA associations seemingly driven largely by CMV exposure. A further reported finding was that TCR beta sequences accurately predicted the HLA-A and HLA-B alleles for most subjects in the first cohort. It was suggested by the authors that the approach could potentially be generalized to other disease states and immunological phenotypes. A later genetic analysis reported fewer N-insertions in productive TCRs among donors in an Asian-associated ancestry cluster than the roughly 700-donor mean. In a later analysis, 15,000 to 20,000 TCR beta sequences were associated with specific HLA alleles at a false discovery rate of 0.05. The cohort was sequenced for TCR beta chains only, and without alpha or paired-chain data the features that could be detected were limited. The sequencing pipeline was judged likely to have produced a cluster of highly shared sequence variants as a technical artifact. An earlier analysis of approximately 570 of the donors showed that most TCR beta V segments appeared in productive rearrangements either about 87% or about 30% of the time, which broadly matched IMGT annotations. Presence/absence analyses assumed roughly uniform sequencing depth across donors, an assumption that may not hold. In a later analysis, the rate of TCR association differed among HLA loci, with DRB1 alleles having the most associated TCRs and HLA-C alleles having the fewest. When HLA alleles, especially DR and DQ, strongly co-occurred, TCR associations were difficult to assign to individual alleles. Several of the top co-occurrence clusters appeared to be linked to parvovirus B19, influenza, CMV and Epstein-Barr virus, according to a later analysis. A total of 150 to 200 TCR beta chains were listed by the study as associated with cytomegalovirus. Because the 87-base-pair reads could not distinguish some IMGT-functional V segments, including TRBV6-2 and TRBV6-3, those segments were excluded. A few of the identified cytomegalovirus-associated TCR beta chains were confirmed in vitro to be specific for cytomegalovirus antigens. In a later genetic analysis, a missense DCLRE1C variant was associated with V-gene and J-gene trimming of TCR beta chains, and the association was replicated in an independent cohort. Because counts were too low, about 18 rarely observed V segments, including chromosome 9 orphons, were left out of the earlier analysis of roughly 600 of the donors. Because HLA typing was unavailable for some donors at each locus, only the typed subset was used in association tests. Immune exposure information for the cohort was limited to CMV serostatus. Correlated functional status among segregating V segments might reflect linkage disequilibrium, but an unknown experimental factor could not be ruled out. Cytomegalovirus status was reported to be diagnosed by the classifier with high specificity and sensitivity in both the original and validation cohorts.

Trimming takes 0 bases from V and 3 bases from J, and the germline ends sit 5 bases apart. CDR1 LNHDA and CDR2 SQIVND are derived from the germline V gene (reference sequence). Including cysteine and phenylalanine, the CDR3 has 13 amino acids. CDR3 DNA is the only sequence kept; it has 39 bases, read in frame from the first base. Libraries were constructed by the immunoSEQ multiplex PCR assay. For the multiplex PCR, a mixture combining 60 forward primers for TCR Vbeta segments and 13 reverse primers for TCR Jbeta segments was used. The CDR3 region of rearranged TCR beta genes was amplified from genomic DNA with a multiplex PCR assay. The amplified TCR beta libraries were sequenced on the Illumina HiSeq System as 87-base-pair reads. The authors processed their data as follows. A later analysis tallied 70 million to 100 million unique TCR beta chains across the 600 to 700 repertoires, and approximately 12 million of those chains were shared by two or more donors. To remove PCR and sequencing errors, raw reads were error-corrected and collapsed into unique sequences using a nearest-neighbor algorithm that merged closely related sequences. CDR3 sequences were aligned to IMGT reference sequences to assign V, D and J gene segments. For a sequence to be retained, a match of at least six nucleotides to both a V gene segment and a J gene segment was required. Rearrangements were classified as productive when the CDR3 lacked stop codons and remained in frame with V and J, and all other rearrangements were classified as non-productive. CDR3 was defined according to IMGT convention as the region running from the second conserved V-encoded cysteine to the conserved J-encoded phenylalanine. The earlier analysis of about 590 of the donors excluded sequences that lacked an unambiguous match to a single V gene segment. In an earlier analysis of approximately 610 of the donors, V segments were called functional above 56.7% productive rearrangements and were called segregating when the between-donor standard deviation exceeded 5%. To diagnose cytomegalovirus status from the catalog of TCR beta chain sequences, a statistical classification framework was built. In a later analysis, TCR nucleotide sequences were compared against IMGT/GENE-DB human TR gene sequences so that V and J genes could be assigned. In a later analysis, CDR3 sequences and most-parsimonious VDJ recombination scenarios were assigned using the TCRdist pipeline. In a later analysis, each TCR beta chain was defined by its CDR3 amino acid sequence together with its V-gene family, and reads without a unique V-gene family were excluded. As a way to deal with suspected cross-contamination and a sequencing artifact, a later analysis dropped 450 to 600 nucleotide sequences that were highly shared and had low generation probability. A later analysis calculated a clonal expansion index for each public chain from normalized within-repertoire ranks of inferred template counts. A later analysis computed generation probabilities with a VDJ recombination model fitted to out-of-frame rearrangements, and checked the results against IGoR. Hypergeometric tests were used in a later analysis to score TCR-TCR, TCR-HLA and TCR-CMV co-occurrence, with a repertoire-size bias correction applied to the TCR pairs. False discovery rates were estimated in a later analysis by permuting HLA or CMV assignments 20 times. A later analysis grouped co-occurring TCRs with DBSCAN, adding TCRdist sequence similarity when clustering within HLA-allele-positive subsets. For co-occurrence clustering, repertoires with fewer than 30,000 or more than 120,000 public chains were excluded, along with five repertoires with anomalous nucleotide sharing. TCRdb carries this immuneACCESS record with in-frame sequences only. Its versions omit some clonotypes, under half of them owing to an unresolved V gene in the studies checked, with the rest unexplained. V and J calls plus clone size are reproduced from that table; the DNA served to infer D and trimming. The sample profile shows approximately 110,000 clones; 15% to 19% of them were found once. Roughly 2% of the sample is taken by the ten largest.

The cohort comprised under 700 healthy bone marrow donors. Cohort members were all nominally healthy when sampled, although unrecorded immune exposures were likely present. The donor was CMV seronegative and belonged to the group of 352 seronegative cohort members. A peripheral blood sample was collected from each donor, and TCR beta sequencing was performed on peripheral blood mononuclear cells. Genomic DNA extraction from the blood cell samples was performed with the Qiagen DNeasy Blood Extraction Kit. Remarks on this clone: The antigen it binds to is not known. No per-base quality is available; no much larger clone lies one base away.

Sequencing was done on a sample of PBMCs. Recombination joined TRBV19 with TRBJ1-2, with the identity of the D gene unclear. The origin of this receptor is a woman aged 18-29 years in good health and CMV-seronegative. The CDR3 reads CASSIDTDYGYTF. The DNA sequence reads TGTGCCAGTAGTATAGACACTGACTATGGCTACACCTTC.